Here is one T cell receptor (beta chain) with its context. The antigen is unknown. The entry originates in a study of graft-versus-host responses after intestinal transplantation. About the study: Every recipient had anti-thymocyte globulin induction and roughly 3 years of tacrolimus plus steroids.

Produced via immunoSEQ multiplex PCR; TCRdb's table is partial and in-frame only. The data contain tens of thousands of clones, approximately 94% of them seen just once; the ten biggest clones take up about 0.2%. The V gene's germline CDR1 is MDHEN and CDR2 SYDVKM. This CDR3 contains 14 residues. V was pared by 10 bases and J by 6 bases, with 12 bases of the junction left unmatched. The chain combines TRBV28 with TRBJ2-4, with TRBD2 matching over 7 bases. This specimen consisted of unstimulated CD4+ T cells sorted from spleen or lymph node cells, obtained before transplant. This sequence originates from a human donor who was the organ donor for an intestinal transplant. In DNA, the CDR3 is TGTGCCACCTTCGCCGGGACTACAATAAACATTCAGTACTTC. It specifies CATFAGTTINIQYF.